This T cell receptor beta chain originates from a study of blood T cell repertoires in COVID-19. Study in general: Specimens from acute and convalescent COVID-19 originated in the United States, Italy and Spain.

Per the authors' pipeline: Cell counts per sample came from amplifying reference gene primers. Profiled with immunoSEQ multiplex PCR; TCRdb holds only in-frame clones, not every one. D and trimming were read from the DNA, whereas the V and J calls and clone size are those reported in that table. The sample gives some 150,000 clones, less than 90% of which show up once; 4.5% to 6% is in the top ten. V lost 5 bases and J lost 0, with 12 bases in between. The length of the CDR3 is 15 residues. Germline CDR1 MNHEY, CDR2 SVGAGI. What was sequenced was PBMCs or T cells enriched from blood (not recorded which). This rearrangement joins TRBV6-5 to TRBJ2-3; D might be TRBD1 (6 bases). The clonotype originates from a woman aged 50 to 65 who had been exposed to COVID-19. CDR3 sequence: CASSRDTPSTDTQYF. CDR3 sequence (DNA): TGTGCCAGCAGTCGGGACACGCCAAGCACAGATACGCAGTATTTT.